The 31 T cell receptor beta chains below come from one sample, sequenced in a study of blood T cell repertoires in COVID-19. The table came from immunoSEQ multiplex PCR; TCRdb's copy has only in-frame clones and leaves some out. The sample gives about 180,000 clones, around four fifths of which show up once; 6.5% to 8% is in the top ten. Sequenced input: peripheral blood. These receptors were collected from a man in his sixties or seventies with active or convalescent COVID-19.

V is TRBV6-4 and J is TRBJ2-6; tentative D call: TRBD2 (6 bases). Germline V gives CDR1 MRHNA, CDR2 SNTAGT. Trimming stripped 5 bases from V and 0 bases from J, with 14 bases between. The CDR3 sequence is 17 residues long. CDR3 loop: CASSKNSGSSGANVLTF. The CDR3 nucleotides read TGTGCCAGCAGTAAAAATAGCGGAAGCTCTGGGGCCAACGTCCTGACTTTC.

The V call is TRBV18, the J call TRBJ2-2; 7 bases are shared with TRBD1. The CDR3 length is 18 residues. Germline trimming cut 2 bases from V and 2 bases from J; bases unmatched to any gene: 11. CDR1 and CDR2 from the germline V gene are KGHSH and LQKENI. CDR3 coding DNA: TGTGCCAGCTCACCAAGAGGGGGCAAAGAGGGAAACACCGGGGAGCTGTTTTTT. Its translation: CASSPRGGKEGNTGELFF. Together with reference TRBV18 and TRBJ2-2, the CDR3 gives the full variable domain: NAGVMQNPRHLVRRRGQEARLRCSPMKGHSHVYWYRQLPEEGLKFMVYLQKENIIDESGMPKERFSAEFPKEGPSILRIQQVVRGDSAAYFCASSPRGGKEGNTGELFFGEGSRLTVL.

The rearrangement joins TRBV27 to TRBJ2-5; tentatively, D is TRBD2 (6 bases). V dropped 6 bases and J dropped 2 bases, with 16 bases sitting between them. CDR1 and CDR2 (germline): MNHEY, SMNVEV (reference sequence). This CDR3 spans 15 amino acids. The CDR3 loop reads CASSDREKSQETQYF. For the CDR3, the DNA is TGTGCCAGCAGCGACCGGGAGAAATCACAAGAGACCCAGTACTTC.

The rearrangement uses TRBV30 and TRBJ1-6; 8 bases are a match to TRBD1. Germline assignment: CDR1 GTSNPN and CDR2 SVGIG (reference sequence). Losses at the gene ends were 6 bases for V and 10 bases for J; bases not matched to a gene: 8. This CDR3 has 13 residues. The chain's CDR3 is CACPRAGGSPLHF. The CDR3 nucleotides are TGTGCCTGCCCGCGGGCAGGGGGCTCACCCCTCCACTTT.

The chain has TRBV7-9 and TRBJ2-7; possible D gene TRBD1, 6 bases. V gave up 5 bases and J gave up 6 bases, with 14 bases separating them. The germline CDR1 and CDR2 sequences are SEHNR and FQNEAQ (reference sequence). There are 13 residues in the CDR3. CDR3 in amino acids: CASSAAGAAEQYF. The DNA of the CDR3 is TGTGCCAGCAGCGCGGCAGGGGCTGCCGAGCAGTACTTC. Full variable domain (rest looked up from reference TRBV7-9 and TRBJ2-7): DTGVSQNPRHKITKRGQNVTFRCDPISEHNRLYWYRQTLGQGPEFLTYFQNEAQLEKSRLLSDRFSAERPKGSFSTLEIQRTEQGDSAMYLCASSAAGAAEQYFGPGTRLTVT.

The rearrangement links TRBV7-3 to TRBJ2-3, with TRBD2 identical over 8 bases. Germline CDR1 and CDR2: SGHTA and FQGTGA. The V segment lost 4 bases and the J segment 4 bases; nucleotides outside the gene matches: 4. The CDR3 length is 14 residues. CDR3 sequence reads: CASSSGLAADTQYF. Written as DNA, the CDR3 is TGTGCCAGCAGCTCAGGACTAGCAGCAGATACGCAGTATTTT.

V usage is TRBV30 and J usage is TRBJ1-2, with TRBD1 as a possible D gene (5 bases). Germline V gene data show CDR1 as GTSNPN and CDR2 as SVGIG (reference sequence). CDR3 length: 13 residues. The germline V and J ends were trimmed by 2 bases and 7 bases, with 14 bases remaining between them. The CDR3 loop reads CAWSTRAIGGYTF. CDR3 DNA sequence: TGTGCCTGGAGTACCAGGGCAATCGGTGGCTACACCTTC.

This chain connects TRBV18 to TRBJ2-2; the D gene is possibly TRBD1 (5 bases). Trimming took off 5 bases at V and 1 base at J, with 8 bases between the two ends. Germline-derived CDR1 and CDR2 are KGHSH and LQKENI. The CDR3 is made up of 14 amino acids. Here the CDR3 reads CASSSDMNTGELFF. The CDR3 coding sequence is TGTGCCAGCTCATCGGACATGAACACCGGGGAGCTGTTTTTT.

The chain couples TRBV5-8 to TRBJ1-6, with 7 bases matching TRBD1. Germline CDR1 and CDR2: SGHTS and YDEGEE. J gave up 10 bases and V 1 base, and 5 bases lay outside the gene matches. The CDR3 contains 14 residues. CDR3 bases: TGTGCCAGCAGCTTGTCACAGGGGAACTCACCCCTCCACTTT. Translated: CASSLSQGNSPLHF.

This clone was counted only a few times. This chain joins TRBV5-5 and TRBJ1-2; D remains unclear. Germline V lookup: CDR1 SGHKS, CDR2 YYEKEE (reference sequence). This CDR3 spans 16 amino acids. The V end was cut by 0 bases, the J end by 4 bases, with 16 bases between. The CDR3 DNA reads as TGTGCCAGCAGCTTGGTCGCTTCTGTGGCCCGCTATGGCTACACCTTC. Protein: CASSLVASVARYGYTF.

The chain is built from TRBV3-1 (or the pseudogene TRBV3-2) and TRBJ1-3, with a possible D match to TRBD1 (5 bases). The germline gives CDR1 LGHDT, CDR2 YNNKEL (reference sequence). Trimming took off 3 bases at V and 4 bases at J, with 10 bases between the two ends. This CDR3 contains 14 residues. The CDR3 loop is CASSHWGEGNTIYF. As DNA, the CDR3 is TGTGCCAGCAGCCATTGGGGGGAAGGAAACACCATATATTTT.

The chain employs TRBV10-3 and TRBJ2-3; 10 bases align to TRBD1. The J segment lost 8 bases and the V segment lost 0 bases, leaving 11 bases of the junction unmatched. The CDR3 contains 17 residues. In germline, CDR1 is ENHRY, CDR2 SYGVKD. CDR3 nucleotide sequence: TGTGCCATCAGTGAGTCGACGGGACAGGGGCCCTTGGGTACGCAGTATTTT. It is translated as CAISESTGQGPLGTQYF.

The chain joins TRBV6-5 to TRBJ2-7, with 10 bases lining up with TRBD1. V gave up 6 bases and J gave up 4 bases; unmatched junction bases: 9. The CDR3 is 15 residues long. The V gene's germline CDR1 is MNHEY and CDR2 SVGAGI. CDR3 DNA sequence: TGTGCCAGCAGCTCCGATCAGGACAGGGGGTACGAGCAGTACTTC. Protein product: CASSSDQDRGYEQYF.

This chain connects TRBV3-1 (or the pseudogene TRBV3-2) to TRBJ1-2, with 7 bases aligning to TRBD1. V lost 2 bases and J lost 3; bases outside the gene matches: 3. Germline V CDR1 and CDR2: LGHDT, YNNKEL (reference sequence). The CDR3 contains 14 residues. The CDR3 sequence is CASSQNGQDYGYTF. The CDR3 nucleotides are TGTGCCAGCAGCCAAAATGGACAGGACTATGGCTACACCTTC.

CDR3 in DNA: TGTGCCAGCTCACCACCGACAGGGGGCAATCAGCCCCAGCATTTT. Protein sequence: CASSPPTGGNQPQHF. The rearrangement uses TRBV18 and TRBJ1-5; 8 bases match TRBD1. V trimming: 0 bases; J trimming: 2 bases; junction bases outside the gene matches: 0. The CDR3 is 15 residues long. Germline-derived CDR1 and CDR2 are KGHSH and LQKENI. Using reference TRBV18 and TRBJ1-5 for the parts outside the CDR3, the full variable domain is NAGVMQNPRHLVRRRGQEARLRCSPMKGHSHVYWYRQLPEEGLKFMVYLQKENIIDESGMPKERFSAEFPKEGPSILRIQQVVRGDSAAYFCASSPPTGGNQPQHFGDGTRLSIL.

The J gene is TRBJ2-7, the V gene TRBV7-2, with 7 nucleotides matching TRBD1. Germline-derived CDR1 and CDR2 are SGHTA and FQGNSA. The V segment lost 7 bases and the J segment 2 bases; nucleotides outside the gene matches: 8. The CDR3 loop spans 14 amino acids. The CDR3 loop reads CASIPGGQTYEQYF. CDR3 nucleotides: TGTGCCAGCATCCCTGGGGGACAGACCTACGAGCAGTACTTC.

V is TRBV16 and J is TRBJ1-2, with TRBD1 as a possible D gene (6 bases). V was clipped by 3 bases and J by 0 bases, with 11 bases between them. Germline V lookup: CDR1 KGHSY, CDR2 FQNENV. This CDR3 comprises 15 residues. CDR3 sequence (DNA): TGTGCCAGCAGCCAGCAGGACAGTTCTAACTATGGCTACACCTTC. Residues: CASSQQDSSNYGYTF.

The chain joins TRBV30 to TRBJ1-2; TRBD1 matches 7 bases. CDR3 size: 14 residues. J lost 5 bases, V lost 4 bases, and 10 bases had no gene match. Germline assignment: CDR1 GTSNPN and CDR2 SVGIG (reference sequence). The CDR3 sequence is CAWTRGGQIYGYTF. Here the CDR3 DNA reads TGTGCCTGGACCCGTGGGGGACAGATTTATGGCTACACCTTC.

V and J are TRBV5-1 and TRBJ1-4; D gene ambiguous. The CDR3 is 12 amino acids. V was trimmed by 3 bases and J by 7 bases, leaving 7 bases between them. Germline V gene sequence: CDR1 SGHRS, CDR2 YFSETQ. The CDR3 DNA sequence: TGCGCCAGCAGCTACGAGGGTGAAAAACTGTTTTTT. Protein product: CASSYEGEKLFF. The full variable domain, its missing parts supplied by reference TRBV5-1 and TRBJ1-4, is KAGVTQTPRYLIKTRGQQVTLSCSPISGHRSVSWYQQTPGQGLQFLFEYFSETQRNKGNFPGRFSGRQFSNSRSEMNVSTLELGDSALYLCASSYEGEKLFFGSGTQLSVL.

The chain uses TRBV2 and TRBJ1-2; D unclear. The germline V and J ends were trimmed by 1 base and 8 bases, with 14 bases remaining between them. This CDR3 has 14 amino acids. Germline V gene lookup returns CDR1 SNHLY and CDR2 FYNNEI. The DNA for the CDR3 is TGTGCCAGCAGTGAAGTAGCACTGGGAGGCGGCTACACCTTC. Its translation is CASSEVALGGGYTF.

This chain uses TRBV24-1 with TRBJ2-3; TRBD2 agrees at 11 bases. Germline V CDR1 and CDR2: KGHDR, SFDVKD. The CDR3 has 14 residues. J gave up 6 bases and V 10 bases, and 8 bases lay outside the gene matches. The DNA for the CDR3 is TGTGCCACGGCTAGCGGGAGGTTGGGGGATACGCAGTATTTT. Translation gives CATASGRLGDTQYF.

This clone was observed once. CDR3 DNA: TGTGCCAGCAGTACCCGGACAGGCCGAGCTTTCTTT. Translating gives CASSTRTGRAFF. The chain links TRBV6-5 to TRBJ1-1; TRBD1 aligns across 7 bases. With 5 bases clipped from V and 10 bases from J, the junction kept 7 bases outside the gene matches. The CDR3 sequence is 12 residues long. CDR1 and CDR2 from the germline V gene are MNHEY and SVGAGI.

As DNA, the CDR3 is TGTGCCAGCAGCCAAGATTACAGGGTTCGGTTTCTACACGAGCAGTACTTC. It codes for CASSQDYRVRFLHEQYF. The chain recombines TRBV3-1 (or the pseudogene TRBV3-2) with TRBJ2-7, with a possible D match to TRBD1 (6 bases). Germline values: CDR1 LGHDT, CDR2 YNNKEL (reference sequence). The CDR3 extends over 17 amino acids. V was trimmed by 0 bases and J by 5 bases, leaving 20 bases between them.

V is TRBV29-1 and J is TRBJ1-2, with 8 bases aligning to TRBD1. Germline V CDR1 and CDR2: SQVTM, ANQGSEA. V trimming: 4 bases; J trimming: 8 bases; junction bases outside the gene matches: 6. The CDR3 totals 12 residues. CDR3 sequence (DNA): TGCAGCGTTGCCGGACAGGGTAAAGGCTACACCTTC. Translated: CSVAGQGKGYTF.

The chain links TRBV5-4 to TRBJ2-2, with D uncertain. V was pared by 0 bases and J by 5 bases, with 11 bases between. Germline V gene sequence: CDR1 SGHNT, CDR2 YYREEE (reference sequence). The CDR3 sequence is 15 residues long. In DNA form, the CDR3 reads TGTGCCAGCAGCTTGGAGGAGCCCGATACCGGGGAGCTGTTTTTT. Translated, it gives CASSLEEPDTGELFF.

The chain links TRBV4-3 to TRBJ1-5; D might be TRBD1 (6 bases). The CDR3 is made up of 14 amino acids. V dropped 1 base and J dropped 2 bases, with 6 bases sitting between them. CDR1 and CDR2 from the germline V gene are LGHNA and YSLEER. The CDR3 DNA follows: TGCGCCAGCAGCCAAGGACAGGGCAATCAGCCCCAGCATTTT. This translates into CASSQGQGNQPQHF.

V usage is TRBV7-9 and J usage is TRBJ2-7, with 8 nucleotides matching TRBD1. In germline, CDR1 is SEHNR, CDR2 FQNEAQ (reference sequence). V trimming: 1 base; J trimming: 7 bases; junction bases outside the gene matches: 6. This CDR3 is 14 amino acids long. CDR3 sequence reads: CASSLEGQAREQYF. In DNA, the CDR3 is TGTGCCAGCAGCTTAGAGGGACAGGCAAGGGAGCAGTACTTC.

V usage is TRBV2 and J usage is TRBJ2-1, with D maybe TRBD1 (6 bases). V was shortened by 6 bases and J by 5 bases, with 14 bases between the two germline ends. The CDR3 consists of 14 residues. Germline V CDR1 and CDR2: SNHLY, FYNNEI. CDR3 DNA sequence: TGTGCCAGCAGGACAAGGGACACCCACAATGAGCAGTTCTTC. Translating it yields CASRTRDTHNEQFF.

This clone came up once. The chain is built from TRBV11-2 and TRBJ1-1; TRBD1 might be the D (6 bases). The CDR3 has 15 residues. V lost 2 bases and J lost 1, with 11 bases in between. Germline CDR1 SGHAT, CDR2 FQNNGV. CDR3 DNA: TGTGCCAGCAGCTTACTAGGGGGTACGAACACTGAAGCTTTCTTT. Amino acid sequence: CASSLLGGTNTEAFF.

This clone was observed a single time. The chain uses TRBV6-1 and TRBJ2-3; no reliable D call. The CDR3 is made up of 13 amino acids. Looked up from germline, CDR1 is MNHNS and CDR2 is SASEGT. V was clipped by 0 bases and J by 4 bases, with 5 bases between them. The CDR3 here is CASSEARPDTQYF. DNA of the CDR3: TGTGCCAGCAGTGAAGCGCGCCCAGATACGCAGTATTTT.

The chain has TRBV3-1 (or the pseudogene TRBV3-2) and TRBJ2-3, with a tentative D call TRBD1 (6 bases). The V end lost 1 base, the J end lost 3 bases, and 17 bases lay between the germline ends. CDR1 LGHDT and CDR2 YNNKEL come from the germline V gene (reference sequence). The CDR3 is made up of 17 amino acids. The DNA of the CDR3 is TGTGCCAGCAGCCAAGTCTCCCCTCGGCAGGGGACAGATACGCAGTATTTT. Its protein is CASSQVSPRQGTDTQYF.